This is a list of T cell receptor beta chains from one sample in a study of OX40 agonist ivuxolimab in advanced cancers. The data were produced by immunoSEQ multiplex PCR, yet TCRdb's version contains in-frame clones alone and is incomplete. The sample lists roughly 23,000 clones; about four fifths were seen once. The specimen was CD4+ or CD8+ T cells sorted from blood, collected in a trial of the OX40 agonist ivuxolimab. The source is an adult with an advanced solid tumor such as melanoma, head and neck, liver or kidney cancer. CDR3s include the opening cysteine and the closing phenylalanine or tryptophan. Fields, in order: clone size, V gene, J gene, D gene, CDR3 protein, CDR3 DNA. A D gene is named only where the DNA matches it firmly. Clone size appears in some rows only: once, few, many, or a class for an expanded clone.

clone size: NA; V gene: TRBV15; J gene: TRBJ2-7; D gene: TRBD2; CDR3 protein: CATSTLLAASYEQYF; CDR3 DNA: TGTGCCACCAGCACCCTACTAGCGGCCTCCTACGAGCAGTACTTC
clone size: NA; V gene: TRBV5-1; J gene: TRBJ2-1; D gene: TRBD2; CDR3 protein: CASSLEASGGYNEQFF; CDR3 DNA: TGCGCCAGCAGCTTGGAGGCTAGCGGGGGATACAATGAGCAGTTCTTC
clone size: once; V gene: TRBV2; J gene: TRBJ2-3; D gene: NA; CDR3 protein: CASSGGGEHTDTQYF; CDR3 DNA: TGTGCCAGCAGTGGTGGCGGGGAGCACACAGATACGCAGTATTTT
clone size: NA; V gene: TRBV7-9; J gene: TRBJ2-5; D gene: TRBD1; CDR3 protein: CASATGQGQQETQYF; CDR3 DNA: TGTGCCAGCGCCACCGGACAGGGTCAACAAGAGACCCAGTACTTC
clone size: NA; V gene: TRBV9; J gene: TRBJ2-3; D gene: NA; CDR3 protein: CASSVGGAFTDTQYF; CDR3 DNA: TGTGCCAGCAGCGTAGGCGGAGCCTTCACAGATACGCAGTATTTT
clone size: NA; V gene: TRBV14; J gene: TRBJ2-2; D gene: NA; CDR3 protein: CASSQAAGLMNTGELFF; CDR3 DNA: TGTGCCAGCAGCCAAGCGGCGGGGCTTATGAACACCGGGGAGCTGTTTTTT
clone size: NA; V gene: TRBV2; J gene: TRBJ1-6; D gene: NA; CDR3 protein: CASRRTEDTNPRNSPLHF; CDR3 DNA: TGTGCCAGCCGCAGGACAGAGGACACCAACCCAAGGAATTCACCCCTCCACTTT
clone size: NA; V gene: TRBV5-4; J gene: TRBJ2-5; D gene: TRBD2; CDR3 protein: CASSLVASGRWETQYF; CDR3 DNA: TGTGCCAGCAGCTTGGTGGCTAGCGGGAGATGGGAGACCCAGTACTTC
clone size: few; V gene: TRBV7-9; J gene: TRBJ1-1; D gene: NA; CDR3 protein: CASIFGDTEAFF; CDR3 DNA: TGTGCCAGCATCTTTGGGGACACTGAAGCTTTCTTT
clone size: once; V gene: TRBV6-1; J gene: TRBJ2-7; D gene: TRBD1; CDR3 protein: CASSEKGTETYEQYF; CDR3 DNA: TGTGCCAGCAGTGAGAAGGGGACAGAGACCTACGAGCAGTACTTC
clone size: NA; V gene: TRBV7-8; J gene: TRBJ2-7; D gene: NA; CDR3 protein: CASSPRTVSYEQYF; CDR3 DNA: TGTGCCAGCAGCCCGCGGACAGTGTCCTACGAGCAGTACTTC
clone size: NA; V gene: TRBV9; J gene: TRBJ1-3; D gene: NA; CDR3 protein: CASSAPQEGPSGNTIYF; CDR3 DNA: TGTGCCAGCAGTGCCCCCCAGGAGGGACCCTCTGGAAACACCATATATTTT
clone size: NA; V gene: TRBV4-1; J gene: TRBJ1-6; D gene: NA; CDR3 protein: CASCPEASYNSPLHF; CDR3 DNA: TGCGCCAGCTGCCCCGAAGCCTCCTATAATTCACCCCTCCACTTT
clone size: NA; V gene: TRBV7-3; J gene: TRBJ2-7; D gene: TRBD1; CDR3 protein: CASSIGTGSYEQYF; CDR3 DNA: TGTGCCAGCAGCATCGGGACAGGTTCGTACGAGCAGTACTTC
clone size: NA; V gene: TRBV19; J gene: TRBJ1-2; D gene: NA; CDR3 protein: CATQQGWYGYTF; CDR3 DNA: TGTGCCACCCAACAGGGTTGGTATGGCTACACCTTC
clone size: NA; V gene: TRBV6-6; J gene: TRBJ1-1; D gene: NA; CDR3 protein: CASSADRNTEAFF; CDR3 DNA: TGTGCCAGCAGTGCCGACCGGAACACTGAAGCTTTCTTT